Listed below are T cell receptor beta chains from one sample, sequenced in a study of blood T cells in healthy people across ages. TCRdb ran MiXCR on the 5' RACE reads and lists one entry per CDR3 protein. The data hold about 1,400,000 distinct CDR3 sequences, with roughly 45% observed a single time. The sample taken for sequencing was blood. Receptor source: a woman aged 18-30 years in good health. Each CDR3 is given with its conserved first and last residue. A D gene is named only where the DNA matches it firmly. Expanded clones are given a class, and other clones once, few, many or no size at all.

J gene	D gene	clone size	V gene	CDR3 DNA	CDR3 protein
TRBJ1-5	NA	NA	TRBV7-9	TGTGCCAGCAGCTTAGCGGTAAATGGTCAGCCCCAGCATTTT	CASSLAVNGQPQHF
TRBJ2-5	TRBD2	few	TRBV10-1	TGCGCCAGCAGTGGACTAGCGGGGGGGCTGGAGACCCAGTACTTC	CASSGLAGGLETQYF
TRBJ1-6	NA	few	TRBV7-8	TGTGCCAGCAGCTTAGAAGGGGGGAGCTCCTATAATTCACCCCTCCACTTT	CASSLEGGSSYNSPLHF
TRBJ2-7	NA	NA	TRBV6-1	TGTGCCAGCAGATCCTTCGGGGTCCACGAGCAGTACTTC	CASRSFGVHEQYF
TRBJ1-2	TRBD1	NA	TRBV25-1	TGTGCCAGCAGTGAACTTGGACAGGGACCAGACTATGGCTACACCTTC	CASSELGQGPDYGYTF
TRBJ2-5	TRBD2	NA	TRBV9	TGTGCCAGCAGCGTATTAGCGGGGGGGTTTGTGACCCAGTACTTC	CASSVLAGGFVTQYF
TRBJ2-3	TRBD2	once	TRBV9	TGTGCCAGCAGCGTAGCTTTAGCGGGTCCTCTCACAGATACGCAGTATTTT	CASSVALAGPLTDTQYF
TRBJ2-5	NA	many	TRBV5-1	TGCGCCAGCAGCTTGGCGGTACAGAATCAAGAGACCCAGTACTTC	CASSLAVQNQETQYF
TRBJ2-3	TRBD1	few	TRBV6-5	TGTGCCAGCAGTTATTCCGGACAGGGTCCCGGCACAGATACGCAGTATTTT	CASSYSGQGPGTDTQYF
TRBJ1-1	NA	few	TRBV15	TGTGCCACCAGCAGACAGAACACTGAAGCTTTCTTT	CATSRQNTEAFF
TRBJ1-2	NA	NA	TRBV14	TGTGCCAGCAGCCAAACTAAATCGGTGAACTATGGCTACACCTTC	CASSQTKSVNYGYTF
TRBJ2-3	NA	few	TRBV12-3/TRBV12-4	TGTGCCAGCAGTTTCCCCCCCGGCTCGAGGGGTAGCACAGATACGCAGTATTTT	CASSFPPGSRGSTDTQYF
TRBJ2-1	NA	few	TRBV29-1	TGCAGCCTCTCGACTACTCCCTACAATGAGCAGTTCTTC	CSLSTTPYNEQFF
TRBJ2-3	NA	many	TRBV5-1	TGCGCCAGCAGCTCCGGACTGAGCACAGATACGCAGTATTTT	CASSSGLSTDTQYF
TRBJ2-1	TRBD1	NA	TRBV29-1	TGCAGCGTCCTAACAGGGGGTCGAGAGCAGTTCTTC	CSVLTGGREQFF
TRBJ2-3	NA	few	TRBV15	TGTGCCACCAGCGCGCAAGTACTCGGCACAGATACGCAGTATTTT	CATSAQVLGTDTQYF
TRBJ2-1	TRBD2	NA	TRBV5-1	TGCGCCAGCAGCTTGGGACTAGCGGGGATTAATGAGCAGTTCTTC	CASSLGLAGINEQFF
TRBJ2-4	TRBD2	NA	TRBV20-1	TGCAGTGCTCCTGGACTAGCGGGAGCGTTAGCCAAAAACATTCAGTACTTC	CSAPGLAGALAKNIQYF
TRBJ2-7	NA	NA	TRBV5-6	TGTGCCAGCAGCTCCCGTAATGCCCTGGGCGAGCAGTACTTC	CASSSRNALGEQYF
TRBJ2-2	NA	NA	TRBV11-1	TGTGCCAGCAGCTTCACGTCGGGCCTTCCGACAGGCGGGGAGCTGTTTTTT	CASSFTSGLPTGGELFF
TRBJ2-7	NA	NA	TRBV20-1	TGCAGTGCTAGAGCTACTAGCCAGGCCTACGAGCAGTACTTC	CSARATSQAYEQYF